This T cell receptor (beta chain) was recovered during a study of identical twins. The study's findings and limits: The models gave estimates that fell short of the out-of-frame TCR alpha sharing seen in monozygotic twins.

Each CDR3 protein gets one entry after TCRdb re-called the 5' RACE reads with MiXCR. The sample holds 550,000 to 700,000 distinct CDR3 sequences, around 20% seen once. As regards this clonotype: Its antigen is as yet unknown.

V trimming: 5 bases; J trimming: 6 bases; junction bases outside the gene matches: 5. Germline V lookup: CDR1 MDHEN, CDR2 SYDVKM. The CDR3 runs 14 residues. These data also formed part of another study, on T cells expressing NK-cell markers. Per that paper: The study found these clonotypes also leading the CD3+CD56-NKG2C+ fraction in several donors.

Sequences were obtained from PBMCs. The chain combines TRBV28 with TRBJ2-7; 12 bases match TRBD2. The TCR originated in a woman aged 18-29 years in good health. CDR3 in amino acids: CASSPPSGGAEQYF. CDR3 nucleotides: TGTGCCAGCAGTCCTCCTAGCGGGGGGGCCGAGCAGTACTTC.